Presented here are 2 T cell receptor beta chains from one specimen sequenced in a study of cytomegalovirus exposure and HLA in healthy donors. It was with 60 Vbeta and 13 Jbeta primers that the PCR ran. TCRdb keeps only in-frame clones here, not all; method: immunoSEQ multiplex PCR. The sample records 69,000 or so clones, 76% being singletons. The sample taken for sequencing was PBMCs. These receptors were obtained from a man aged 18 to 35 in good health and CMV-seronegative.

CDR3 in DNA: TGTGCCAGCAGCGGGGGACTAGTGGAATACACAGATACGCAGTATTTT. This translates into CASSGGLVEYTDTQYF. The V gene is TRBV9, the J gene TRBJ2-3; 8 bases are shared with TRBD2. Germline CDR1 and CDR2: SGDLS and YYNGEE. With V trimmed by 3 bases and J by 2 bases, 8 bases remained unmatched. The CDR3 spans 16 residues.

This clone occurred once. This rearrangement joins TRBV27 to TRBJ2-2; 9 bases map to TRBD1. This CDR3 has 15 residues. Germline values: CDR1 MNHEY, CDR2 SMNVEV (reference sequence). The junction had 9 bases not matched to a gene; V was cut back by 7 bases and J by 6 bases. The CDR3, as DNA: TGTGCCAGCACCACCGGGACAGGGTTGGCCGGGGAGCTGTTTTTT. The encoded protein is CASTTGTGLAGELFF.